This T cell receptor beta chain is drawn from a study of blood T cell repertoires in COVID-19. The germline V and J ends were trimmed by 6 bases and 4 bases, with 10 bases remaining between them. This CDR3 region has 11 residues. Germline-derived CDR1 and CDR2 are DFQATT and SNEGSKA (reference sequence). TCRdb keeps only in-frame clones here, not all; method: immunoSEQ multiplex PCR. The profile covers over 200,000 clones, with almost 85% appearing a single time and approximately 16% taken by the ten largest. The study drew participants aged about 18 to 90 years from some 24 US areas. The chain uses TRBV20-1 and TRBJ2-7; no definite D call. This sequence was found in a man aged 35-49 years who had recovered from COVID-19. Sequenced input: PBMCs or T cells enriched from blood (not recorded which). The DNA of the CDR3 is TGCAGTGCCGGGTTGAGGTACGAGCAGTACTTC. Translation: CSAGLRYEQYF.